Presented here are 27 T cell receptor delta chains from one specimen sequenced in a study of γδ T cells in repeated Plasmodium falciparum infection. Bulk repertoires came from Vgamma9/Vdelta2+ or Vdelta2-negative gammadelta T cells flow-sorted from PBMC. TCRdb fed the multiplex PCR reads into CATT to redo clone calling. Found here are approximately 53,000 delta-chain clones, approximately 1.5% of them singletons; the top ten hold approximately 15%. Sequencing was carried out using gamma-delta T cells from blood. The receptors derive from a pool of human donors (malaria-infected and uninfected, not separated).

This clone was seen a handful of times. The protein recorded in TCRdb matches a much larger clone and deviates from this DNA's translation at residue 16, suggesting a read error; the protein here is obtained by translating the DNA. The chain couples TRDV3 to TRDJ1; 11 bases align to TRDD3. From germline, CDR1 is TVYSNPD and CDR2 GDNSRS (reference sequence). CDR3 length: 19 residues. CDR3 sequence (DNA): TGTGCCTCCCCTATCTTTCTTTCCCCTGGGGGATACATAACCGATAGACTCATCTTT. Its translation is CASPIFLSPGGYITDRLIF.

There are a few counts of this clone. TCRdb's entry gives the protein of a much larger clone, which mismatches this DNA's translation at residue 5, likely from a read error; the protein reported here is translated from the DNA. This chain uses TRDV1 with TRDJ1; 12 positions match TRDD3. Since TCRdb gives no J gene, matching the DNA to germline was used here to assign it. In germline, CDR1 is TSWWSYY, CDR2 QGS. V was clipped by 4 bases and J by 6 bases; unmatched bases: 21. The CDR3 is 20 residues long. The CDR3: CALGGPLTDLLGDTAYKLIF. CDR3 DNA: TGTGCTCTTGGGGGACCCCTTACTGATTTACTGGGGGATACAGCCTATAAACTCATCTTT.

This clone was observed a few times. A read error likely explains why the TCRdb protein, taken from a much larger clone, differs from this DNA's translation at residue 16; the protein shown is translated from the DNA. The rearrangement uses TRDV2 and TRDJ1, with 10 bases identical to TRDD3. CDR3 length equals 18 residues. Germline CDR1 is GEAIGNYY and CDR2 is EKD. The CDR3 is CACDHSSLGDPYTDKFIF. CDR3 in DNA: TGTGCCTGTGACCATTCTTCACTGGGGGATCCGTACACCGATAAATTCATCTTT.

This clone was counted a few times. This sequence may be a read error, since a much larger clone differs from it by one base. V is TRDV1 and J is TRDJ1, with 9 bases aligning to TRDD3. No J gene is reported in TCRdb; it was inferred here by comparing the DNA with germline. CDR3 length equals 18 residues. CDR1 is TSWWSYY, CDR2 QGS, per germline. This CDR3 reads CAPGEPLRGYVRDDKLIF. CDR3 DNA: TGTGCTCCTGGGGAACCATTACGGGGATACGTCAGAGACGATAAACTCATCTTT.

This clone was observed at least ten times. TCRdb attributes to this sequence the protein of a much larger clone, which differs from the DNA translation at residue 10; a read error is likely, and the protein displayed is translated from the DNA. This chain connects TRDV1 to TRDJ1; D gene unclear. The CDR3 spans 15 residues. Germline CDR1 TSWWSYY, CDR2 QGS. Trimming pared 2 bases from V and 4 bases from J, leaving 14 bases between. The CDR3 DNA is TGTGCTCTTGGGGAAACTATGTTTAGAATCGATAAACTCATCTTT. Its protein is CALGETMFRIDKLIF.

This clone was seen ten or more times. TCRdb's protein for this DNA is that of a much larger clone and differs from the translation at residue 3, likely a read error; the protein shown is the DNA translation. V gene TRDV1 combines with J gene TRDJ1, with a tentative D call TRDD2 (7 bases). The CDR3 has 16 residues. Germline values: CDR1 TSWWSYY, CDR2 QGS. CDR3 DNA sequence: TGTGCTCCTGGGGAAACATCTTCCTATAGCACCGATAAACTCATCTTT. It translates to CAPGETSSYSTDKLIF.

This clone was seen more than once but under ten times. TCRdb assigns this DNA the protein of a much larger clone, which departs from its translation at residue 5; this likely reflects a read error, and the protein shown comes from translating the DNA. V gene assignment gives TRDV2, but the J gene was left uncalled. Germline V lookup: CDR1 GEAIGNYY, CDR2 EKD. The CDR3 extends over 12 amino acids. CDR3 coding DNA: TGTGCCTGTGACGCCCCGGCTGAATGGCTCATCTTT. This encodes CACDAPAEWLIF.

This clone has only a few counts. TCRdb assigns this DNA the protein of a much larger clone, which departs from its translation at residue 13; this likely reflects a read error, and the protein shown comes from translating the DNA. The rearrangement joins TRDV1 to TRDJ1; 8 bases fit TRDD3. V gave up 4 bases and J gave up 0 bases; unmatched junction bases: 37. This CDR3 is built from 26 residues. CDR1 is TSWWSYY, CDR2 QGS, per germline. The CDR3 reads CALGVISTSYCFQGDKGLAYTDKLIF. CDR3 sequence (DNA): TGTGCTCTTGGGGTTATTTCCACCTCCTATTGTTTCCAGGGGGATAAAGGTCTCGCGTACACCGATAAACTCATCTTT.

As for this clone: This is likely an artifact of a read error, given a far larger clone one base away. The identical CDR3 is also encoded by other nucleotide sequences in the sample. Called V gene: TRDV3; the J gene was not called; TRDD3 reflects the table's D call only, with no check against the DNA. CDR1 and CDR2 (germline): TVYSNPD, GDNSRS (reference sequence). This CDR3 has 19 amino acids. The CDR3 is CASCKRGGWGIRGSDKLIF. The CDR3 bases are TGTGCCTCATGTAAGCGGGGGGGCTGGGGGATACGTGGCTCCGATAAACTCATCTTC.

This clone was detected ten times or more. Here the CDR3 reads CALGELTGCTDKLIF. CDR3 DNA: TGTGCTCTTGGGGAATTAACCGGTTGTACCGATAAACTCATCTTT. V usage is TRDV1 and J usage is TRDJ1; D is unresolved. The CDR3 has 15 residues. The germline CDR1 and CDR2 sequences are TSWWSYY and QGS. Trimming stripped 2 bases from V and 2 bases from J, with 12 bases between.

Regarding this clone: A far larger clone differs by one base, so this is likely a read error. Other nucleotide sequences in the sample specify the same CDR3. The V and J genes are TRDV1 and TRDJ1, with D maybe TRDD3 (9 bases). The J gene, not given by TCRdb, was assigned here from a germline match of the nucleotide sequence. The V and J ends lost 0 bases and 1 base respectively, with 48 bases between them. CDR1 TSWWSYY and CDR2 QGS come from the germline V gene. This CDR3 region has 28 residues. The CDR3 region is CALGELGGRVFFRASYELGDFRTDKLIF. CDR3 nucleotide sequence: TGTGCTCTTGGGGAACTGGGGGGTCGGGTCTTCTTTCGGGCTTCCTACGAGCTGGGGGATTTTCGCACCGATAAACTCATCTTT.

A note on this clone: The TCRdb protein comes from a much larger clone and disagrees with this DNA's translation at residue 9, likely due to a read error; the protein given here is derived from the DNA. The rearrangement uses TRDV3 and TRDJ1; perhaps TRDD2 as D (5 bases). Here the J gene came from matching the DNA to germline, since TCRdb omits it. V shed 0 bases and J shed 0 bases, with 44 bases lying between them. Germline V lookup: CDR1 TVYSNPD, CDR2 GDNSRS (reference sequence). CDR3 size: 25 residues. CDR3 residues: CAFRVPPRSFGRYNPQFTHTDKLIF. DNA for the CDR3: TGTGCCTTTAGGGTGCCTCCTAGGTCGTTTGGGCGATATAACCCACAATTTACCCACACCGATAAACTCATCTTT.

This clone was observed a handful of times. For this DNA, TCRdb reports the protein of a much larger clone, which diverges at residue 17, most likely from a read error; the protein presented here is translated directly from the DNA. The chain links TRDV1 to TRDJ1; 12 bases map to TRDD3. TCRdb lists no J gene, so it was determined here by aligning the DNA to germline. Germline CDR1 reads TSWWSYY; CDR2 reads QGS. CDR3 size: 21 residues. CDR3 region: CALRELAGRVVLGDTAGKLIF. The CDR3 coding sequence is TGTGCTCTTAGGGAACTAGCTGGGAGGGTGGTACTGGGGGATACCGCCGGTAAACTCATCTTT.

As regards this clone: A much larger clone lies a single base off, so this may be a read error. The chain joins TRDV3 to TRDJ1; 8 nucleotides align to TRDD3. CDR3 length: 18 residues. Germline values: CDR1 TVYSNPD, CDR2 GDNSRS (reference sequence). V dropped 3 bases and J dropped 3; count of bases not matched to a gene: 21. The CDR3 sequence is CAFPHPTVLWGTADKLIF. The CDR3 DNA follows: TGTGCCTTCCCCCATCCTACGGTCCTCTGGGGGACCGCCGATAAACTCATCTTT. Using reference TRDV3 and TRDJ1 for the parts outside the CDR3, the full variable domain is CDKVTQSSPDQTVASGSEVVLLCTYDTVYSNPDLFWYRIRPDYSFQFVFYGDNSRSEGADFTQGRFSVKHILTQKAFHLVISPVRTEDSATYYCAFPHPTVLWGTADKLIFGKGTRVTVEP.

This clone was recorded many times. A far larger clone is one base from this, pointing to a likely read error. Other nucleotide sequences in the sample specify the same CDR3. V and J are TRDV2 and TRDJ1; 8 nucleotides align to TRDD3. TCRdb records no J gene; here it was assigned by comparing the DNA to germline. The V gene's germline CDR1 is GEAIGNYY and CDR2 EKD. V lost 0 bases, J lost 0 bases, and 8 bases stayed unmatched. The CDR3 has 17 amino acids. This CDR3 reads CACDTSHWGLYTDKLIF. CDR3 DNA: TGTGCCTGTGACACCTCGCACTGGGGGTTATACACCGATAAACTCATCTTT.

The chain employs TRDV1 and TRDJ1; D not resolved. No J gene is reported in TCRdb; it was inferred here by comparing the DNA with germline. CDR1 and CDR2 (germline): TSWWSYY, QGS. The CDR3 is 15 residues long. Trimming took 0 bases from V and 4 from J, leaving 12 bases between them. DNA of the CDR3: TGTGCTCTTGGGGAACTATCAGGCCTCAACGATAAACTCATCTTT. As protein: CALGELSGLNDKLIF.

The sample holds a few counts of this clone. It differs at one base from a far larger clone, so likely a read error. Within the sample, other DNA sequences also encode this same CDR3. The V gene call is TRDV2, and the J gene call is absent; TRDD3, the table's D call, was not compared with the DNA. This CDR3 is 19 amino acids long. CDR1 is GEAIGNYY, CDR2 EKD, per germline. The CDR3 region is CACDTAITGGYMYTDKLIF. For the CDR3, the DNA is TGTGCCTGTGACACTGCTATTACTGGGGGATACATGTACACCGATAAACTCATCTTC.

About this clone itself: For this DNA, TCRdb reports the protein of a much larger clone, which diverges at residue 6, most likely from a read error; the protein presented here is translated directly from the DNA. This chain connects TRDV2 to TRDJ1, with 8 nucleotides matching TRDD3. Germline V lookup: CDR1 GEAIGNYY, CDR2 EKD. V dropped 0 bases and J dropped 0; count of bases not matched to a gene: 11. The CDR3 has 18 residues. CDR3 sequence reads: CACDTLVLGAKYTDKLIF. DNA of the CDR3: TGTGCCTGTGACACCTTGGTACTGGGGGCCAAGTACACCGATAAACTCATCTTT.

A remark on this clone: TCRdb shows a much larger clone's protein in place of this DNA's translation, and the two differ at residue 6, likely through a read error; the protein shown is translated from the DNA. This chain connects TRDV1 to TRDJ1, with 12 bases identical to TRDD3. The J gene was not available in TCRdb and was assigned here by matching the DNA to germline segments. Looked up from germline, CDR1 is TSWWSYY and CDR2 is QGS. The CDR3 runs to 25 residues. Trimming cost V 1 base and J 1 base; bases outside gene matches: 28. Written as DNA, the CDR3 is TGTGCTCTTGGGGAACGGGGCAATCCTACGAACAAAGTCTGGGGGATACGATGGCCCACCGATAAACTCATCTTT. Its protein product is CALGERGNPTNKVWGIRWPTDKLIF.

This clone appeared a few times. The gene calls are TRDV1 and TRDJ2, with a weak D call TRDD3 (8 bases). TCRdb records no J gene; here it was assigned by comparing the DNA to germline. The germline CDR1 and CDR2 sequences are TSWWSYY and QGS. Trimming removed 1 base from V and 0 bases from J, with 36 bases in between. This CDR3 contains 25 residues. The CDR3 here is CALGERTAIYSYRLTGGSLTAQLFF. For the CDR3, the DNA is TGTGCTCTTGGGGAACGAACCGCGATTTATTCCTACCGCCTTACTGGGGGCTCTTTGACAGCACAACTCTTCTTT.

In the case of this clone: A far larger clone lies a single base away; this is likely a read error. Other DNA sequences in this specimen translate into the identical CDR3. The gene calls are TRDV3 and TRDJ1; 13 bases map to TRDD3. The J gene, absent from TCRdb, was called here by matching the DNA to germline. Trimming took 0 bases from V and 2 from J; bases not matched to a gene: 24. The CDR3 extends over 22 amino acids. CDR1 and CDR2 (germline): TVYSNPD, GDNSRS (reference sequence). CDR3 in amino acids: CAFRPSRRKILGDTRWTDKLIF. The CDR3 region has the DNA TGTGCCTTTAGGCCTTCCCGGCGGAAGATACTGGGGGATACGCGTTGGACCGATAAACTCATCTTT.

Points on this clone: Since a far larger clone is one base different, this is likely a read error. In the same sample, other DNA sequences code for this CDR3. The V gene is TRDV1; the J gene was not called; TRDD3 reflects the table's D call only, with no check against the DNA. CDR1 is TSWWSYY, CDR2 QGS, per germline. The CDR3 is made up of 20 amino acids. CDR3 residues: CALGEGYHPPGLFHGDKLIF. As DNA, the CDR3 is TGTGCTCTTGGGGAAGGGTACCACCCCCCCGGGCTATTTCATGGCGATAAGCTCATCTTT.

Remarks on this clone: TCRdb's protein for this DNA is that of a much larger clone and differs from the translation at residues 18 and 19, likely a read error; the protein shown is the DNA translation. This chain uses TRDV2 with TRDJ1, with 12 bases that match TRDD3. The CDR3 covers 21 residues. Trimming took 0 bases from V and 13 from J; bases not matched to a gene: 29. Germline assignment: CDR1 GEAIGNYY and CDR2 EKD. CDR3 bases: TGTGCCTGTGACACCGCATGGGGTACTGGGGGATACTATCCGTACACCGATCAACACATCTTT. The encoded protein is CACDTAWGTGGYYPYTDQHIF.

This clone was observed a handful of times. The TCRdb protein comes from a much larger clone and disagrees with this DNA's translation at residue 13, likely due to a read error; the protein given here is derived from the DNA. The CDR3 loop reads CALGGRVRTGGSRDTRQMFF. In DNA form, the CDR3 reads TGTGCTCTTGGGGGCAGGGTAAGAACTGGGGGATCCCGGGACACCCGACAGATGTTTTTC. V is TRDV1 and J is TRDJ3, with TRDD3 matching over 10 bases. TCRdb does not report a J gene; here it was assigned by matching the DNA to germline references. CDR1 TSWWSYY and CDR2 QGS come from the germline V gene. This CDR3 region has 20 residues. Unmatched junction bases numbered 14, after V lost 4 bases and J lost 5 bases.

This clone was seen a handful of times. For this DNA, TCRdb reports the protein of a much larger clone, which diverges at residue 14, most likely from a read error; the protein presented here is translated directly from the DNA. The chain carries TRDV1 and TRDJ1, with 9 bases aligning to TRDD3. Per germline, CDR1 TSWWSYY and CDR2 QGS. The CDR3 is made up of 23 amino acids. J lost 0 bases, V lost 1 base, and 24 bases had no gene match. The CDR3: CALGEQSYGGTGGHRRNTDKLIF. The CDR3 bases are TGTGCTCTTGGGGAACAGTCCTATGGAGGTACTGGGGGACACCGTCGGAACACCGATAAACTCATCTTT.

Notes on this clone: The protein given by TCRdb reflects a much larger clone and differs at residue 5 from this DNA's translation, likely from a read error; the protein shown is the DNA's translation. The chain uses TRDV1 and TRDJ1, with 12 bases fitting TRDD3. The germline V gene encodes CDR1 TSWWSYY and CDR2 QGS. The CDR3 contains 23 residues. V gave up 5 bases and J gave up 2 bases; unmatched junction bases: 27. CDR3 sequence (DNA): TGTGCTCTTGGGAGGGTCCCCTACTCTTTCTTCCTGGGGGATACGAGGGGGACCGATAAACTCATCTTT. Its protein is CALGRVPYSFFLGDTRGTDKLIF.

This clone was detected many times. One base separates it from a far larger clone, so it is likely a read error. Other DNA sequences within the sample encode an identical CDR3. The V and J genes are TRDV1 and TRDJ1, with unresolved D. CDR1 is TSWWSYY, CDR2 QGS, per germline. The CDR3 totals 16 residues. With 3 bases removed from V and 1 base from J, the gap between germline ends came to 15 bases. CDR3 DNA: TGTGCTCTTGGGGACCCTTTCTTGCCCCTCACCGATAAACTCATCTTT. Translated: CALGDPFLPLTDKLIF.